This TCR beta chain was observed in a study of regulatory dendritic cells for organ transplantation. For this clone: As yet, its antigen is unknown.

Study-wide results and caveats: Memory CD8+ clonal expansion seemed more limited with regulatory than mature dendritic cells.

V gave up 4 bases and J gave up 2 bases; unmatched junction bases: 9. Germline V gene sequence: CDR1 MDHEN, CDR2 SYDVKM. The CDR3 is made up of 16 amino acids. The data were produced by immunoSEQ multiplex PCR, yet TCRdb's version contains in-frame clones alone and is incomplete. The data show about 38,000 clones, about 90% seen once. Sequenced material: naive CD8+ T cells from blood. Subset: CD45RA+ naive T cells. The sequence derives from a human donor in good health. The chain uses TRBV28 and TRBJ2-5, with TRBD2 matching over 8 bases. CDR3 sequence reads: CASSSRAGVWQETQYF. CDR3 coding DNA: TGTGCCAGCAGTTCCCGAGCGGGAGTATGGCAAGAGACCCAGTACTTC.